These T cell receptor beta chains were read from a single sample in a study of CD8 T cells in Susac syndrome. From the immunoSEQ multiplex PCR reads, TCRdb called clonotypes with MiXCR, one entry per CDR3 protein. The table records about 200,000 distinct CDR3 sequences, over 85% of them present only once. The sample consisted of CD4+ T cells from PBMCs. All receptors come from a human donor in good health. Both conserved end residues are part of each CDR3. The order of the fields is D gene, J gene, V gene, clone size, CDR3 DNA, CDR3 protein. D genes are given only for firm matches. Not all rows give a size; the values are once, few, many and, for expanded clones, a class.

.	TRBJ2-3	TRBV27	.	TGTGCCAGCAGTACTCGCACAGATACGCAGTATTTT	CASSTRTDTQYF
.	TRBJ1-5	TRBV20-1	.	TGCAGTGCTCGGACAGAGGGTCAGCCCCAGCATTTT	CSARTEGQPQHF
.	TRBJ2-5	TRBV6-6	.	TGTGCCAGCAGCCCAGGACTTGCTTCCAGGGAGACCCAGTACTTC	CASSPGLASRETQYF
.	TRBJ1-5	TRBV3-1	few	TGTGCCAGCAGCCCCTACAGGGATCAGCCCCAGCATTTT	CASSPYRDQPQHF
TRBD2	TRBJ2-4	TRBV9	.	TGTGCCAGCAGCCCTGCGGGGGACGTGATTCAGTACTTC	CASSPAGDVIQYF
TRBD1	TRBJ2-1	TRBV19	.	TGTGCCAGTAGGGGACAGGGAGAACGTTCTGAGCAGTTCTTC	CASRGQGERSEQFF
.	TRBJ2-7	TRBV12-3/TRBV12-4	.	TGTGCCAGCAGTGAAACCTACGAGCAGTACTTC	CASSETYEQYF
.	TRBJ1-2	TRBV5-1	.	TGCGCCAGCAGCTTGGGGGATAGGGAGTACGGCTACACCTTC	CASSLGDREYGYTF
TRBD2	TRBJ2-5	TRBV3-1	.	TGTGCCAGCAGCCAATTTAGCGGGAGGTTAGAGACCCAGTACTTC	CASSQFSGRLETQYF
TRBD1	TRBJ1-4	TRBV27	.	TGTGCCAGCAGCCGTGGGACAGGGGGCGATGAAAAACTGTTTTTT	CASSRGTGGDEKLFF
TRBD1	TRBJ2-4	TRBV19	.	TGTGCCAGTAGCGGATCCGACAGGGATATTCAGTACTTC	CASSGSDRDIQYF
.	TRBJ2-5	TRBV24-1	.	TGTGCCACCAGTGATTTTGCGTCTCCCCTGGAGACCCAGTACTTC	CATSDFASPLETQYF
.	TRBJ2-5	TRBV15	.	TGTGCCACCAGCAGAGATCTACGAGAGACCCAGTACTTC	CATSRDLRETQYF
.	TRBJ2-1	TRBV5-1	.	TGCGCCAGCAGCTTGGTAGGCCCTGAGCAGTTCTTC	CASSLVGPEQFF
.	TRBJ1-5	TRBV9	.	TGTGCCAGCAGCGTAGAGGATGGTCAGCCCCAGCATTTT	CASSVEDGQPQHF
TRBD2	TRBJ2-5	TRBV12-3/TRBV12-4	once	TGTGCCAGCAGTAGACTAGCGGGAGGGCCTGTAGAGACCCAGTACTTC	CASSRLAGGPVETQYF
TRBD2	TRBJ2-3	TRBV12-3/TRBV12-4	.	TGTGCCAGCAGTTTTCGGGCTCCGTTCGGGACTAGCGCGGGTCCGACAGATACGCAGTATTTT	CASSFRAPFGTSAGPTDTQYF
TRBD2	TRBJ2-4	TRBV7-8	.	TGTGCCAGCAGCCCGTCGGGGGGGAGAAACATTCAGTACTTC	CASSPSGGRNIQYF
.	TRBJ1-5	TRBV19	.	TGTGCCAGTACCCCCCAACAGGGTAGGGCACAGCCCCAGCATTTT	CASTPQQGRAQPQHF
TRBD2	TRBJ2-5	TRBV5-1	.	TGCGCCAGCAGCCCCGTGACCCTCGGGGGGGAGACCCAGTACTTC	CASSPVTLGGETQYF
.	TRBJ1-2	TRBV7-9	.	TGTGCCAGCAGCTTGCCTTCAGCTAACTATGGCTACACCTTC	CASSLPSANYGYTF
.	TRBJ2-2	TRBV20-1	.	TGCAGTGCTAGAAATGGATCCAACACCGGGGAGCTGTTTTTT	CSARNGSNTGELFF
.	TRBJ2-5	TRBV29-1	.	TGCAGCGTTGAAGATCTGGGCAGAGAAGGAGAGACCCAGTACTTC	CSVEDLGREGETQYF
.	TRBJ1-1	TRBV24-1	.	TGTGCCACCAGTGATTCAACGAACACTGAAGCTTTCTTT	CATSDSTNTEAFF
TRBD2	TRBJ2-7	TRBV29-1	.	TGCAGCGTTGAGACTAGCGGATACGAGCAGTACTTC	CSVETSGYEQYF
.	TRBJ1-1	TRBV29-1	.	TGCAGCGTTGTTAGGGGTACCACCGCGAACACTGAAGCTTTCTTT	CSVVRGTTANTEAFF
.	TRBJ1-1	TRBV6-5	once	TGTGCCAGCAGTCTCAGACAGGCGAACACTGAAGCTTTCTTT	CASSLRQANTEAFF
.	TRBJ1-4	TRBV7-9	once	TGTGCCAGCAGCGGCTGGGAGCCCAATGAAAAACTGTTTTTT	CASSGWEPNEKLFF
.	TRBJ2-1	TRBV11-2	.	TGTGCCAGCAGCCTTAGTGATGAGCAGTTCTTC	CASSLSDEQFF
.	TRBJ1-2	TRBV24-1	.	TGTGCCACCGGGGGGTCAGGTGGCTACACCTTC	CATGGSGGYTF
.	TRBJ1-2	TRBV15	once	TGTGCCACCAGCAGAGGGTTGTGGGCAGGGGCTGACGGCTACACCTTC	CATSRGLWAGADGYTF
TRBD2	TRBJ2-1	TRBV6-1	.	TGTGCCAGCAGTCTAGGACTAGCGGGAGTATCGGGCAATGAGCAGTTCTTC	CASSLGLAGVSGNEQFF
.	TRBJ2-2	TRBV20-1	.	TGCAGTGTGCGGGTGTACACCGGGGAGCTGTTTTTT	CSVRVYTGELFF
TRBD1	TRBJ2-5	TRBV20-1	.	TGCAGTGCTAGCGGGACAGGGGGGCACGAGACCCAGTACTTC	CSASGTGGHETQYF
.	TRBJ1-1	TRBV7-2	.	TGTGCCAGCAGCTTAGTGGCAGTAGTGAACACTGAAGCTTTCTTT	CASSLVAVVNTEAFF
.	TRBJ2-5	TRBV29-1	.	TGCAGCGTGCGGTTGGGGACCCAGTACTTC	CSVRLGTQYF
.	TRBJ1-1	TRBV20-1	.	TGCAGTGCTAGAGATCTTTATGGGGCTTTCTTT	CSARDLYGAFF
.	TRBJ2-3	TRBV27	.	TGTGCCAGCAGGAAGAGGGTTACAGATACGCAGTATTTT	CASRKRVTDTQYF
TRBD2	TRBJ2-1	TRBV29-1	.	TGCAGCATCCTGACTAGCGGGAGGGCCGAGTTCTTC	CSILTSGRAEFF
TRBD1	TRBJ1-2	TRBV29-1	.	TGCAGCGTCGACAGGGCTCGCGGCTACACCTTC	CSVDRARGYTF
.	TRBJ1-2	TRBV12-3/TRBV12-4	.	TGTGCTGTGGAAAGAGGCTATGGCTACACCTTC	CAVERGYGYTF
TRBD1	TRBJ1-4	TRBV5-1	.	TGCGCCAGCAGCCCTGGGGACAGGGATCAAGAAAAACTGTTTTTT	CASSPGDRDQEKLFF
.	TRBJ2-1	TRBV2	.	TGTGCCTGTCACCTCTCGAGCTCCTACAATGAGCAGTTCTTC	CACHLSSSYNEQFF
TRBD1	TRBJ2-6	TRBV20-1	.	TGCAGTGCTCCTCACACCGGGACAGGGAACGTCCTGACTTTC	CSAPHTGTGNVLTF
TRBD2	TRBJ2-5	TRBV20-1	.	TGCAGTGCTCGGGACCCAGCGGGAGAGGTGGAGACCCAGTACTTC	CSARDPAGEVETQYF
TRBD2	TRBJ2-3	TRBV9	.	TGTGCCAGCAGCGAAACGGGGGGAGGTATAGCGCAGTATTTT	CASSETGGGIAQYF
TRBD1	TRBJ2-5	TRBV12-3/TRBV12-4	.	TGTGCCAGCAGGGGGACAGGTCAAGAGACCCAGTACTTC	CASRGTGQETQYF
.	TRBJ2-2	TRBV2	.	TGTGCCTGGACCAGGGGTGGTAACACCGGGGAGCTGTTTTTT	CAWTRGGNTGELFF
.	TRBJ1-1	TRBV20-1	.	TGCAGTGCTGGGGCCAACATGTATGCTTTCTTT	CSAGANMYAFF
TRBD1	TRBJ1-2	TRBV12-3/TRBV12-4	.	TGTGCCAGCAGTAGTAGACAGGGAATCAGCTACACCTTC	CASSSRQGISYTF
TRBD1	TRBJ1-1	TRBV5-4	.	TGTGCCAGCAGCTTCCTACAGGGGTTGAACACTGAAGCTTTCTTT	CASSFLQGLNTEAFF
.	TRBJ2-4	TRBV19	.	TGTGCCAGTACCGCGTCAGGGGCTCAAAACATTCAGTACTTC	CASTASGAQNIQYF
.	TRBJ2-2	TRBV15	.	TGTGCCACCAGCATAGAAAAAAGAGACACCGGGGAGCTGTTTTTT	CATSIEKRDTGELFF
.	TRBJ1-5	TRBV6-5	once	TGTGCCAGCTGGTCAGGGAACGGCCAGCCCCAGCATTTT	CASWSGNGQPQHF
.	TRBJ2-5	TRBV27	.	TGTGCCAGCAGTCCGACCTTAGTCGAGACCCAGTACTTC	CASSPTLVETQYF
.	TRBJ2-2	TRBV7-2	.	TGTGCCAGCAGCCCCCGCGTCCAGTCCGGGGAGCTGTTTTTT	CASSPRVQSGELFF
TRBD2	TRBJ2-3	TRBV5-1	.	TGCGCCAGCAGCGCGGGAGGGGCTATAGATACGCAGTATTTT	CASSAGGAIDTQYF
.	TRBJ1-2	TRBV5-6	.	TGTGCCAGCAGCCGTTACCGGTACGGGAACTATGGCTACACCTTC	CASSRYRYGNYGYTF
TRBD2	TRBJ2-7	TRBV6-2/TRBV6-3	.	TGTGCCAGCAGCCTCGGGGGACTAGACTACGAGCAGTACTTC	CASSLGGLDYEQYF